This T cell receptor beta chain was documented in a study of graft-versus-host responses after intestinal transplantation. Study as a whole: Grafts that recipients had were multivisceral, liver-intestinal, or isolated intestinal transplants. Anti-thymocyte globulin served as induction for all recipients, who then took tacrolimus and steroids for three to four years.

Overall study results and limits: Individuals who had graft-donor T cell macrochimerism had allografts that showed high graft-versus-host to host-versus-graft clonal ratios. The marrow of recipients harbored GvH clones, and ileum or blood showed some of them first.

Once graft tissue had been processed, intraepithelial and lamina propria lymphocytes were released. V lost 4 bases, J lost 4 bases, and 10 bases lay in between. Germline V gene lookup returns CDR1 MNHEY and CDR2 SMNVEV (reference sequence). CDR3 size: 14 residues. Turning to this clone: Antigen unknown.

Clones were read by immunoSEQ multiplex PCR, and TCRdb kept only the in-frame ones, dropping some. The data show 8,000 to 10,000 clones, about 86% seen once. Specimen: ileum tissue, collected less than 850 days after intestinal transplantation. The clonotype comes from a human patient who received an intestinal transplant, so some T cells may come from the graft donor. The rearrangement uses TRBV27 and TRBJ1-4; tentative D call: TRBD1 (5 bases). CDR3 sequence (DNA): TGTGCCAGCAGTTGGGGGTCGAATAATGAAAAACTGTTTTTT. It codes for CASSWGSNNEKLFF.